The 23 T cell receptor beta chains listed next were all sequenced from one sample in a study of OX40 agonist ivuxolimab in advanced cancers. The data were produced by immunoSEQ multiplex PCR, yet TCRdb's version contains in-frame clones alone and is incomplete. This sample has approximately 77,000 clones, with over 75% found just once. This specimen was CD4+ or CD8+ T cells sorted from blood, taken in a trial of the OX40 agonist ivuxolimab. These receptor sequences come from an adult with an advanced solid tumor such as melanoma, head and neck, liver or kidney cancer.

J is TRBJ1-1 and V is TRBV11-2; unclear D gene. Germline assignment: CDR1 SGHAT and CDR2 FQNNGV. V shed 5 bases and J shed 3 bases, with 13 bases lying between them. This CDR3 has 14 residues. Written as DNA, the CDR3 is TGTGCCAGCAGCAGGGTCCGCGCCGACACTGAAGCTTTCTTT. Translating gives CASSRVRADTEAFF.

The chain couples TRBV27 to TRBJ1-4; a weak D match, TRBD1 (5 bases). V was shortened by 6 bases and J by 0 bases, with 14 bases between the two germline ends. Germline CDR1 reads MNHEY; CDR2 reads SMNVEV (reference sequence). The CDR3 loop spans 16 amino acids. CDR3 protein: CASRGRGSATNEKLFF. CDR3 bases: TGTGCCAGCAGGGGGAGGGGATCTGCAACTAATGAAAAACTGTTTTTT.

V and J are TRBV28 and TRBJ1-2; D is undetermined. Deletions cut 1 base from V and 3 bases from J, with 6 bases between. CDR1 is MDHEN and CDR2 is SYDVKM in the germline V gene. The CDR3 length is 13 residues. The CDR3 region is CASSLSWDYGYTF. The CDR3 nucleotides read TGTGCCAGCAGTTTATCTTGGGACTATGGCTACACCTTC.

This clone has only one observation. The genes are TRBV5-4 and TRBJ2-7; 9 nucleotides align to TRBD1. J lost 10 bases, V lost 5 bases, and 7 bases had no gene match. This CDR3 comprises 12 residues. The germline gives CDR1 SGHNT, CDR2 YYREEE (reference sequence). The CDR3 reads CASRNDRGNQYF. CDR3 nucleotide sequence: TGTGCCAGCAGGAACGACAGGGGGAATCAGTACTTC.

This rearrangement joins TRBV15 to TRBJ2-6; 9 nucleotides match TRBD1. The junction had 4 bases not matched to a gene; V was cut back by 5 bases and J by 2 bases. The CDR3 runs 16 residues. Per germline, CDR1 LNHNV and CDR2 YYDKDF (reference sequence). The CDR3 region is CATSGRQGAGANVLTF. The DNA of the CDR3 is TGTGCCACCAGCGGTAGACAGGGGGCTGGGGCCAACGTCCTGACTTTC. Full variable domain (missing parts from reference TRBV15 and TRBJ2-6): DAMVIQNPRYQVTQFGKPVTLSCSQTLNHNVMYWYQQKSSQAPKLLFHYYDKDFNNEADTPDNFQSRRPNTSFCFLDIRSPGLGDTAMYLCATSGRQGAGANVLTFGAGSRLTVL.

Here the CDR3 reads CASSSGQSGNTEAFF. The CDR3 nucleotides read TGCGCCAGCAGCTCAGGACAGTCGGGGAACACTGAAGCTTTCTTT. The chain recombines TRBV5-1 with TRBJ1-1, with D tentatively TRBD1 (6 bases). Germline loops: CDR1 SGHRS, CDR2 YFSETQ. The CDR3 loop spans 15 amino acids. Trimming removed 3 bases at V and 1 base at J, with 13 bases between. The whole variable domain, filled in from reference TRBV5-1 and TRBJ1-1, reads KAGVTQTPRYLIKTRGQQVTLSCSPISGHRSVSWYQQTPGQGLQFLFEYFSETQRNKGNFPGRFSGRQFSNSRSEMNVSTLELGDSALYLCASSSGQSGNTEAFFGQGTRLTVV.

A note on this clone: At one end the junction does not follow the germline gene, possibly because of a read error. The CDR3 coding sequence is TGTGCCAGCAGTTTAGCAGGGGAGCAGTACTTC. Encoded protein: CASSLAGEQYF. V gene TRBV13 combines with J gene TRBJ2-7; D is perhaps TRBD1 (5 bases). This CDR3 is built from 11 residues. Germline values: CDR1 PRHDT, CDR2 FYEKMQ (reference sequence).

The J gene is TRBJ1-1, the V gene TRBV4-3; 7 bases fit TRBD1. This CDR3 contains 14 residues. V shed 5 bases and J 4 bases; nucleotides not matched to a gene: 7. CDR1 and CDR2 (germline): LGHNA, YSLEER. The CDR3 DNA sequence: TGCGCCAGCAGCTTAGAAGGGGGCGCCACTGAAGCTTTCTTT. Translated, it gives CASSLEGGATEAFF.

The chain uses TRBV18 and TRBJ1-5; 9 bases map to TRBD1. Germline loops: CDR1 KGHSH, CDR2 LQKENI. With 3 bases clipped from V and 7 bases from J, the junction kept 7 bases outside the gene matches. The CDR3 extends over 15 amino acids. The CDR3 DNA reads TGTGCCAGCTCACCGGGACAGGGTCTAGACCAGCCCCAGCATTTT. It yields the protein CASSPGQGLDQPQHF.

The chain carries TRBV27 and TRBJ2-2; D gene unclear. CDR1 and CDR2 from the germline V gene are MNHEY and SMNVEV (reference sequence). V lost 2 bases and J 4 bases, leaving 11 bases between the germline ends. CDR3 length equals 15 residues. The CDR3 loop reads CASSLGKRLTGELFF. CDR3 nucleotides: TGTGCCAGCAGTTTAGGAAAGAGACTCACCGGGGAGCTGTTTTTT.

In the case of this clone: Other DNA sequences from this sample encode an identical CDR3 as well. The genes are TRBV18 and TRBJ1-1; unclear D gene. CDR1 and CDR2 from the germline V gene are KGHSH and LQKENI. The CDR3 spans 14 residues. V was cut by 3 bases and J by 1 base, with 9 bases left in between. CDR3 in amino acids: CASSPLTENTEAFF. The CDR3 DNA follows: TGTGCCAGCTCACCGCTAACAGAGAACACTGAAGCTTTCTTT.

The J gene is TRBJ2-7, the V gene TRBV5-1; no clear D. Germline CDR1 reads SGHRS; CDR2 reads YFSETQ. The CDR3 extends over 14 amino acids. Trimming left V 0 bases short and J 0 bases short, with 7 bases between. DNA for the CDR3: TGCGCCAGCAGCTTGGGACCGCGCTCCTACGAGCAGTACTTC. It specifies CASSLGPRSYEQYF.

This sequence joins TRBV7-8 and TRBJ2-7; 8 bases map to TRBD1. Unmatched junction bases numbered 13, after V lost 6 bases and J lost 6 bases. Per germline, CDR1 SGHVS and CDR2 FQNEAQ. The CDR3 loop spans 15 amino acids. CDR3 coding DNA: TGTGCCAGCAGATCCTCCGGGACAGGACCAGTCGAGCAGTACTTC. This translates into CASRSSGTGPVEQYF.

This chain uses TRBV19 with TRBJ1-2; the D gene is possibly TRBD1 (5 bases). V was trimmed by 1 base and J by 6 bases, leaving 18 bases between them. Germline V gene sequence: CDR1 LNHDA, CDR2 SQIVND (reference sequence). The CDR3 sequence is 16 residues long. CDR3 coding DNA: TGTGCCAGTAGTATAGCAACGGGAAGGGGCGGAAATGGCTACACCTTC. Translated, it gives CASSIATGRGGNGYTF. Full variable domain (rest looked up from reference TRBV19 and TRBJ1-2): DGGITQSPKYLFRKEGQNVTLSCEQNLNHDAMYWYRQDPGQGLRLIYYSQIVNDFQKGDIAEGYSVSREKKESFPLTVTSAQKNPTAFYLCASSIATGRGGNGYTFGSGTRLTVV.

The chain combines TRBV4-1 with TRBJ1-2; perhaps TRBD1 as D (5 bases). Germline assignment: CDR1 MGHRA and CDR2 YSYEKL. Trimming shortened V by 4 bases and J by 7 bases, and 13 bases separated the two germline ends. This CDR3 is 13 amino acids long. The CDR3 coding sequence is TGCGCCAGCAGCCCTCGGGGGGGGGTTGGCTACACCTTC. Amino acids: CASSPRGGVGYTF.

For the CDR3, the DNA is TGTGCCAGCAGTCACGACAGGGCTGGGGCCAACGTCCTGACTTTC. Its translation: CASSHDRAGANVLTF. The chain joins TRBV7-9 to TRBJ2-6; the match to TRBD1 covers 7 bases. In germline, CDR1 is SEHNR, CDR2 FQNEAQ (reference sequence). J lost 2 bases, V lost 6 bases, and 4 bases had no gene match. CDR3 length: 15 residues.

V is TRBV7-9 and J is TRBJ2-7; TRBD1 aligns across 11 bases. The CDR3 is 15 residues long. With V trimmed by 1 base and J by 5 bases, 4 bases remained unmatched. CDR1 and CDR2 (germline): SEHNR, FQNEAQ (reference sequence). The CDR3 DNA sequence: TGTGCCAGCAGCTTAGGGGACAGGGGGTCCCACGAGCAGTACTTC. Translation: CASSLGDRGSHEQYF.

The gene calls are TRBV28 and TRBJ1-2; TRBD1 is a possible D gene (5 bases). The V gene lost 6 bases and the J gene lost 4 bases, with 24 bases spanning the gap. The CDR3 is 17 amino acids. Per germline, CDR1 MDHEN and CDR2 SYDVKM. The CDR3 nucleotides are TGTGCCAGCAGCCCTCCCGCCCCGGGGGATCTGGGCTATGGCTACACCTTC. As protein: CASSPPAPGDLGYGYTF.

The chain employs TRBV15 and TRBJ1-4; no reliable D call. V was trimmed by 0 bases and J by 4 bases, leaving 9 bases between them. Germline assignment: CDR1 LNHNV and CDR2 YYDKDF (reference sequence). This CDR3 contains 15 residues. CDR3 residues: CATSRDGESNEKLFF. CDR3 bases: TGTGCCACCAGCAGAGACGGGGAGAGTAATGAAAAACTGTTTTTT.

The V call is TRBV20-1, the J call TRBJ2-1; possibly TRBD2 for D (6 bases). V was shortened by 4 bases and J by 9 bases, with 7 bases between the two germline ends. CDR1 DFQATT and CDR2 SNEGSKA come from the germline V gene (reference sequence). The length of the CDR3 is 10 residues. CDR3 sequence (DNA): TGCAGTGCTAACGGGGGTGAGCAGTTCTTC. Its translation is CSANGGEQFF.

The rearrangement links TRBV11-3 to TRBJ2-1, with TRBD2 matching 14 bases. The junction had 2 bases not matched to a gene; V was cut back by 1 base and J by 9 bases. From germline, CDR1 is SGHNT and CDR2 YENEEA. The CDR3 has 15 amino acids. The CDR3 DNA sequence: TGTGCCAGCAGCTTAGGGACTAGCGGGAGGTTTGAGCAGTTCTTC. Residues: CASSLGTSGRFEQFF.

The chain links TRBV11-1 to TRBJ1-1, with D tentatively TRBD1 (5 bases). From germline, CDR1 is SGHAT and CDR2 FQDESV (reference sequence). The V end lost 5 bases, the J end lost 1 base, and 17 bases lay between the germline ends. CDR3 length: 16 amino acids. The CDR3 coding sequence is TGTGCCAGCAGCGCAACAGTTTGGGACTCGAACACTGAAGCTTTCTTT. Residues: CASSATVWDSNTEAFF.

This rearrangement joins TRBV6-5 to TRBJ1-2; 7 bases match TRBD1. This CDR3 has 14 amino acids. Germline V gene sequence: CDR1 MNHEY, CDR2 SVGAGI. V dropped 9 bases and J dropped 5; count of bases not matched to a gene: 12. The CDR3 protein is CASTRGTASYGYTF. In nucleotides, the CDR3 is TGTGCCAGTACCCGCGGGACAGCTTCTTATGGCTACACCTTC.